The 6 T cell receptor beta chains presented below share a single source sample, sequenced in a study of cytomegalovirus exposure and HLA in healthy donors. Primers included in the PCR were 60 Vbeta and 13 Jbeta primers. Clones were sequenced by immunoSEQ multiplex PCR, and TCRdb holds only the in-frame ones, with some missing. This repertoire shows 100,000 to 150,000 clones, about 11% found once; its top ten account for just over 4.5%. Sequences were obtained from PBMCs. The receptors stem from a young woman in good health and CMV-seropositive.

The chain combines TRBV7-2 with TRBJ2-7; 10 nucleotides match TRBD1. There are 18 residues in the CDR3. V lost 3 bases and J lost 0; bases outside the gene matches: 11. Germline V gives CDR1 SGHTA, CDR2 FQGNSA. The DNA of the CDR3 is TGTGCCAGCAGCTTGAGGGGGGGGACAGGGGCCAACTCCTACGAGCAGTACTTC. Encoded protein: CASSLRGGTGANSYEQYF.

CDR3 protein: CASSGQGTMNTEAFF. In DNA form, the CDR3 reads TGCGCCAGCAGCGGGCAGGGAACGATGAACACTGAAGCTTTCTTT. The chain uses TRBV5-1 and TRBJ1-1; TRBD1 might be the D (5 bases). The germline V and J ends were trimmed by 4 bases and 0 bases, with 13 bases remaining between them. Germline V lookup: CDR1 SGHRS, CDR2 YFSETQ. The CDR3 has 15 amino acids. Full variable domain (missing parts from reference TRBV5-1 and TRBJ1-1): KAGVTQTPRYLIKTRGQQVTLSCSPISGHRSVSWYQQTPGQGLQFLFEYFSETQRNKGNFPGRFSGRQFSNSRSEMNVSTLELGDSALYLCASSGQGTMNTEAFFGQGTRLTVV.

V and J are TRBV30 and TRBJ2-1; D is possibly TRBD2 (6 bases). CDR1 is GTSNPN and CDR2 is SVGIG in the germline V gene (reference sequence). The ends were cut back, 5 bases at V and 8 bases at J, with 10 bases in the middle. The CDR3 has 11 amino acids. The CDR3 DNA reads as TGTGCCTGGCTAACGGGGGATGAGCAGTTCTTC. The encoded protein is CAWLTGDEQFF.

This sequence joins TRBV6-1 and TRBJ2-2, with D possibly TRBD1 on 6 matching bases. The CDR3 is made up of 17 amino acids. Trimming shortened V by 3 bases and J by 0 bases, and 14 bases separated the two germline ends. The V gene's germline CDR1 is MNHNS and CDR2 SASEGT. The CDR3 reads CASSEKGWTANTGELFF. The DNA of the CDR3 is TGTGCCAGCAGTGAGAAGGGTTGGACAGCGAACACCGGGGAGCTGTTTTTT.

The gene calls are TRBV10-3 and TRBJ1-1; D might be TRBD1 (6 bases). Trimming took off 11 bases at V and 1 base at J, with 17 bases between the two ends. The CDR3 is made up of 14 amino acids. Germline-derived CDR1 and CDR2 are ENHRY and SYGVKD. DNA of the CDR3: TGTGCCTCTCGGACAGCAGGGACGAACACTGAAGCTTTCTTT. It codes for CASRTAGTNTEAFF.

This clone was counted only a few times. The CDR3 DNA is TGTGCCAGCAGCTTAGGGACAGCAGAATCCTATGGCTACACCTTC. Translated, it gives CASSLGTAESYGYTF. This sequence joins TRBV11-2 and TRBJ1-2; possibly TRBD1 for D (6 bases). The V and J ends lost 1 base and 4 bases respectively, with 13 bases between them. This CDR3 region has 15 residues. Germline lookup yields CDR1 SGHAT and CDR2 FQNNGV.